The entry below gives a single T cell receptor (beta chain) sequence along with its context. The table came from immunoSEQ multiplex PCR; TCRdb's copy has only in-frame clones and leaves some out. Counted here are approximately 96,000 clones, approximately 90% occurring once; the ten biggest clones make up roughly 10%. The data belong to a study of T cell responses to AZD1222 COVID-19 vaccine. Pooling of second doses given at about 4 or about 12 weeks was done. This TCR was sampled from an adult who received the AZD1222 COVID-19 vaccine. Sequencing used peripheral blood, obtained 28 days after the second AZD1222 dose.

The CDR3 nucleotides are TGTGCCAGCAGCTTCCGGAACACTGAAGCTTTCTTT. Its protein is CASSFRNTEAFF. The chain is built from TRBV13 and TRBJ1-1; no clear D gene. The germline gives CDR1 PRHDT, CDR2 FYEKMQ (reference sequence). The germline V and J ends were trimmed by 3 bases and 1 base, with 3 bases remaining between them. This CDR3 comprises 12 residues.